A selection of T cell receptor beta chains follows, all from one sample in a study of OX40 agonist ivuxolimab in advanced cancers. Produced via immunoSEQ multiplex PCR; TCRdb's table is partial and in-frame only. The sample carries 70,000 or so clones, around nine tenths recorded once. The sequencing used CD4+ or CD8+ T cells sorted from blood, collected in a trial of the OX40 agonist ivuxolimab. The receptors come from an adult with an advanced solid tumor such as melanoma, head and neck, liver or kidney cancer. CDR3s leave out the opening cysteine and the closing phenylalanine or tryptophan. Fields, in order: J gene, V gene, CDR3 protein.

J gene: TRBJ2-7
V gene: TRBV10-1
CDR3 protein: ASSGPPPRGISYEQY

J gene: TRBJ2-2
V gene: TRBV15
CDR3 protein: ATSRVAGVLTGELF

J gene: TRBJ2-1
V gene: TRBV5-1
CDR3 protein: ASSLGGLAGGHNEQF

J gene: TRBJ1-4
V gene: TRBV5-1
CDR3 protein: ASSISSTNEKLF

J gene: TRBJ1-2
V gene: TRBV30
CDR3 protein: AWTSKGGYGYT

J gene: TRBJ2-4
V gene: TRBV19
CDR3 protein: ATRGAGIGAGNIQY

J gene: TRBJ2-5
V gene: TRBV5-6
CDR3 protein: ASRATPGAQY

J gene: TRBJ1-4
V gene: TRBV7-2
CDR3 protein: ASSLGLGNEKLF

J gene: TRBJ2-2
V gene: TRBV28
CDR3 protein: ASVAGGELF

J gene: TRBJ1-6
V gene: TRBV6-1
CDR3 protein: ASSSSQGDSPLH

J gene: TRBJ2-2
V gene: TRBV11-2
CDR3 protein: ASSSPSGTRRVGELF

J gene: TRBJ2-1
V gene: TRBV28
CDR3 protein: ASSGGGGWNNEQF

J gene: TRBJ1-2
V gene: TRBV27
CDR3 protein: ASSLSYPGRQLSNYGYT

J gene: TRBJ2-2
V gene: TRBV9
CDR3 protein: ASTERGAGGELF

J gene: TRBJ2-5
V gene: TRBV27
CDR3 protein: AKSGLAGLKETQY

J gene: TRBJ2-1
V gene: TRBV5-1
CDR3 protein: ASRRGQGRYNEQF

J gene: TRBJ2-7
V gene: TRBV5-4
CDR3 protein: ASSTRDGTYEQY

J gene: TRBJ2-1
V gene: TRBV29-1
CDR3 protein: SVRGGVSGSSYNEQF

J gene: TRBJ1-4
V gene: TRBV2
CDR3 protein: ASSEGIGNGREKLF

J gene: TRBJ2-5
V gene: TRBV5-6
CDR3 protein: ASSARETQY

J gene: TRBJ1-5
V gene: TRBV28
CDR3 protein: ASSYNIRGNQPQH

J gene: TRBJ2-7
V gene: TRBV11-2
CDR3 protein: ASSPLTEQY

J gene: TRBJ2-5
V gene: TRBV5-6
CDR3 protein: ATTRIGPQETQY

J gene: TRBJ1-2
V gene: TRBV10-3
CDR3 protein: AIGDSPANYGYT

J gene: TRBJ2-7
V gene: TRBV19
CDR3 protein: ASSTRTGRYEQY

J gene: TRBJ2-7
V gene: TRBV6-5
CDR3 protein: ASSRRERGSYEQY

J gene: TRBJ2-1
V gene: TRBV18
CDR3 protein: ASSPLAGTSGRAPEQF

J gene: TRBJ2-5
V gene: TRBV19
CDR3 protein: ASTRTGSAQETQY

J gene: TRBJ2-2
V gene: TRBV7-9
CDR3 protein: ASILAASGTNTGELF

J gene: TRBJ2-1
V gene: TRBV30
CDR3 protein: AWSETRRGNNEQF

J gene: TRBJ1-5
V gene: TRBV7-2
CDR3 protein: ASSFRTDNQPQH

J gene: TRBJ2-5
V gene: TRBV5-4
CDR3 protein: ASSSSQETQY

J gene: TRBJ2-5
V gene: TRBV7-3
CDR3 protein: ASSRGPKETQY

J gene: TRBJ1-5
V gene: TRBV7-2
CDR3 protein: ASSVTGPHQPQH

J gene: TRBJ2-1
V gene: TRBV30
CDR3 protein: AWSKGLAGEDEQF

J gene: TRBJ2-6
V gene: TRBV10-3
CDR3 protein: AISGDRVRSSGANVLT

J gene: TRBJ2-5
V gene: TRBV14
CDR3 protein: ASSLGDKTSGAQETQY

J gene: TRBJ1-2
V gene: TRBV6-6
CDR3 protein: ASRQQGTNYGYT

J gene: TRBJ2-3
V gene: TRBV6-6
CDR3 protein: ASRGEDTQY

J gene: TRBJ2-5
V gene: TRBV15
CDR3 protein: ATSGDRGLAGGFQETQY

J gene: TRBJ2-2
V gene: TRBV7-9
CDR3 protein: ASSVAITGELF

J gene: TRBJ2-3
V gene: TRBV9
CDR3 protein: ASSAVGTDTQY

J gene: TRBJ2-3
V gene: TRBV7-9
CDR3 protein: ASSRGRRDLTDTQY